The entry below gives a single T cell receptor beta chain sequence along with its context. As yet, its antigen is unknown. The V and J ends lost 7 bases and 0 bases respectively, with 13 bases between them. There are 15 residues in the CDR3. Germline V CDR1 and CDR2: LNHDA, SQIVND (reference sequence). The data stem from a study of T cell responses to AZD1222 COVID-19 vaccine. Study-level background: Timing groups of about 4 and about 12 weeks for second doses were pooled.

Findings of the study overall: Females outnumbered males among donors, who were mostly white British; clonal diversity was possibly underestimated. In the spike-specific TCR repertoire, nearly half reportedly target unmutated variant regions. At 160-218 and 743-854, vaccine-associated CD4 TCRs were dominant, and they spanned spike.

Data came from immunoSEQ multiplex PCR; TCRdb stores just in-frame clones and leaves some out. Of 100,000 to 150,000 clones in the sample, over 75% are singletons; the top ten hold about 7.1%. This chain connects TRBV19 to TRBJ1-5; D call uncertain. The receptor was isolated from an adult in good health. The sequences come from peripheral blood, collected on day 0 of AZD1222 vaccination. CDR3 amino acids: CASTLFSYSNQPQHF. The CDR3 DNA is TGTGCCAGTACGCTCTTCAGTTATAGCAATCAGCCCCAGCATTTT. Full variable domain (rest looked up from reference TRBV19 and TRBJ1-5): DGGITQSPKYLFRKEGQNVTLSCEQNLNHDAMYWYRQDPGQGLRLIYYSQIVNDFQKGDIAEGYSVSREKKESFPLTVTSAQKNPTAFYLCASTLFSYSNQPQHFGDGTRLSIL.